This section outlines one TCR beta chain sequence together with its context. The genes and germline here are from mouse. The CDR3 end falls 1 residue outside the read, so it is completed with the germline J gene. This entry belongs to a study of tissue T cells after allogeneic stem cell transplantation. TCRdb keeps only in-frame clones here, not all; method: immunoSEQ multiplex PCR. The sample has about 48,000 clones; roughly 75% are singletons. This CDR3 has 15 residues. V lost 0 bases to trimming and J lost 0 bases, with 9 bases between them. In germline, CDR1 is SGHSN, CDR2 HYEKVE. The TCR originated in a pool of C57BL/6 mice in good health. Sequencing input: sorted cells pooled from one or two spleens. V usage is TRBV12-1 and J usage is TRBJ2-4, with a weak D call TRBD2 (5 bases). This CDR3 is CASSLGLGSQNTLYF. The sequenced CDR3 bases are TGTGCCAGCTCTCTCGGGCTGGGAAGTCAAAACACCTTGTAC.